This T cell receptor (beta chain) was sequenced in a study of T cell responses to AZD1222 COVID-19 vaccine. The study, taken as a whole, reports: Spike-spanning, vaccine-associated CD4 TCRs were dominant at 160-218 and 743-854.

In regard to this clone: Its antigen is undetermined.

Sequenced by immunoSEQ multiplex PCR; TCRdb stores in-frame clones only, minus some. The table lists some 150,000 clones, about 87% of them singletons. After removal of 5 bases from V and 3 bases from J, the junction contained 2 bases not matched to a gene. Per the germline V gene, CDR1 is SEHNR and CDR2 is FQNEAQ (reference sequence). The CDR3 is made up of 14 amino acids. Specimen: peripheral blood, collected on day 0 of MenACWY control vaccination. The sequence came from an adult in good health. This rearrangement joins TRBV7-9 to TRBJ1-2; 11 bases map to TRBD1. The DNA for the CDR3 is TGTGCCAGCAGCCTGGGACAGGGGGACTATGGCTACACCTTC. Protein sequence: CASSLGQGDYGYTF.